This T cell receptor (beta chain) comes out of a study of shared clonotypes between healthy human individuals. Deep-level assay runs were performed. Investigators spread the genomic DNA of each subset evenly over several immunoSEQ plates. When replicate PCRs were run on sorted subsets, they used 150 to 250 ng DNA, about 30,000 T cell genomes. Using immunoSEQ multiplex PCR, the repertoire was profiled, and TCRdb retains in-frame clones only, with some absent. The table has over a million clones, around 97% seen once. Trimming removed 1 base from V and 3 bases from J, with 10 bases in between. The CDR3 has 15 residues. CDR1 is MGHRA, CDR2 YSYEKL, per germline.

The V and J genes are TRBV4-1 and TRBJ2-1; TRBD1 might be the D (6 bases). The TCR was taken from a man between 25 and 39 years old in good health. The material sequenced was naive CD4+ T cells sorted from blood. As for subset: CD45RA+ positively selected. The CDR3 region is CASSQGADSYNEQFF. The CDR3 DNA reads TGCGCCAGCAGCCAAGGGGCGGACAGCTACAATGAGCAGTTCTTC.